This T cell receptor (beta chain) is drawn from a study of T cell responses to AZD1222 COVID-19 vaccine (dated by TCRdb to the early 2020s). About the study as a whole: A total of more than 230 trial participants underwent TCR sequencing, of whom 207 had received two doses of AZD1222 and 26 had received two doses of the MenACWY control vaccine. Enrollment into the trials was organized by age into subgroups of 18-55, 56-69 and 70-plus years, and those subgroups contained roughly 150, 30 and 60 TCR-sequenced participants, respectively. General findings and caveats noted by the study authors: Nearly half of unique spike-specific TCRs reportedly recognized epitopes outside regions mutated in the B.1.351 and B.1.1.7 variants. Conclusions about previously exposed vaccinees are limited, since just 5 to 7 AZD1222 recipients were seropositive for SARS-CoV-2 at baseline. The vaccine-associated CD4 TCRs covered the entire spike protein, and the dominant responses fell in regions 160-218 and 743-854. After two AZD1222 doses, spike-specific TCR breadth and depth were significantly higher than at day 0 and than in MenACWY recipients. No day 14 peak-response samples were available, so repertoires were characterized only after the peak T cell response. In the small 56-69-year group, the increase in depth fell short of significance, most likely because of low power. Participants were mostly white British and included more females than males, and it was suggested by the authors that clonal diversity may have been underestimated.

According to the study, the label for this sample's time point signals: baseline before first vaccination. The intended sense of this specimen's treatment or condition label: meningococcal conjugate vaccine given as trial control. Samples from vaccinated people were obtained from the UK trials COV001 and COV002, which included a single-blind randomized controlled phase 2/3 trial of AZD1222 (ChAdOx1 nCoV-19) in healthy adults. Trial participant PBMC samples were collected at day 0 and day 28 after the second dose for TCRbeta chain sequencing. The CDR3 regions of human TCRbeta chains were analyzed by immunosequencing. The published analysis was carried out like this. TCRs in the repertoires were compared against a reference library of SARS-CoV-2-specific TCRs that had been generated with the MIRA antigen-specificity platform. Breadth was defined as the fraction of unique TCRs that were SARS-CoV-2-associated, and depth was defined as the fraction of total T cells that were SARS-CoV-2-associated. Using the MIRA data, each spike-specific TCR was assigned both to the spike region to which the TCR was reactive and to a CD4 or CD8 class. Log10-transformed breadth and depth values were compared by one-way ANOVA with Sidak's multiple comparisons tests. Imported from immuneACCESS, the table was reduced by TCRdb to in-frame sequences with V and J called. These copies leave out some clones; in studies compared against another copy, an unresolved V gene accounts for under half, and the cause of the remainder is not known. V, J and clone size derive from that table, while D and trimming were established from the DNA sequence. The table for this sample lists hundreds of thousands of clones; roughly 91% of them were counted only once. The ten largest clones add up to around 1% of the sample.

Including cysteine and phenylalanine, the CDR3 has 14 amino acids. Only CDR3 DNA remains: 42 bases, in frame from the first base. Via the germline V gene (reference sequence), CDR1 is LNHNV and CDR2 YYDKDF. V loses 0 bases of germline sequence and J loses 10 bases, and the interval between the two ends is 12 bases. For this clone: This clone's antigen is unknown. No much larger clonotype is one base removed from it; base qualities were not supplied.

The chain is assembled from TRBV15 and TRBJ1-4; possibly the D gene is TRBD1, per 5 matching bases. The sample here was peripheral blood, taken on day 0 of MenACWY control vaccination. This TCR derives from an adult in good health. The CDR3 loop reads CATSRDRDGLKLFF. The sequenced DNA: TGTGCCACCAGCAGAGACAGGGACGGGCTAAAACTGTTTTTT.